This TCR beta chain stems from a study of cytomegalovirus exposure and HLA in healthy donors. V was pared by 2 bases and J by 3 bases, with 2 bases of the junction left unmatched. Germline V gives CDR1 SGHRS, CDR2 YFSETQ. CDR3 length: 14 residues. 13 Jbeta primers and 60 Vbeta primers were used for the PCR. The table came from immunoSEQ multiplex PCR; TCRdb's copy has only in-frame clones and leaves some out. The data hold some 130,000 clones, with about 86% observed a single time. The chain recombines TRBV5-1 with TRBJ2-7, with TRBD1 matching over 10 bases. The sequence derives from a woman aged 25 to 39 in good health and CMV-seronegative. Sequencing was carried out using PBMCs. Here the CDR3 DNA reads TGCGCCAGCAGCTTAAGGACAGGGGGCTACGAGCAGTACTTC. It translates to CASSLRTGGYEQYF.